This T cell receptor (beta chain) was recorded in a study of cytomegalovirus exposure and HLA in healthy donors. A multiplex PCR was run with 60 Vbeta primers and 13 Jbeta primers. The data were produced by immunoSEQ multiplex PCR, yet TCRdb's version contains in-frame clones alone and is incomplete. The sample has about 120,000 clones; around 76% are singletons. CDR3 length: 17 residues. Trimming shortened V by 0 bases and J by 0 bases, and 13 bases separated the two germline ends. Germline loops: CDR1 MGHRA, CDR2 YSYEKL. The chain carries TRBV4-1 and TRBJ2-3, with D maybe TRBD2 (6 bases). Sample: PBMCs. This clonotype was obtained from a man in his fifties or sixties in good health and CMV-seropositive. CDR3 DNA sequence: TGCGCCAGCAGCCAAGATTGGGGGAGGCCTAGCACAGATACGCAGTATTTT. It codes for CASSQDWGRPSTDTQYF.